This section outlines one TCR beta chain sequence together with its context. Sequencing was performed with immunoSEQ multiplex PCR; in TCRdb, only in-frame clones are kept and a portion is missing. The table includes 250,000 to 350,000 clones, approximately 84% detected once. These data originate in a study of blood T cell repertoires in COVID-19. Across the whole study: The United States, Italy and Spain were the sources of the acute and convalescent COVID-19 samples. Sample material is recorded as cDNA or gDNA derived from T cells, B-cell-depleted T cells, or PBMCs.

The CDR3 consists of 14 residues. In germline, CDR1 is MNHNY, CDR2 SVGAGI (reference sequence). The V and J ends lost 8 bases and 4 bases, in that order; junction bases with no gene match: 8. Specimen: peripheral blood. The J gene is TRBJ1-5, the V gene TRBV6-6; 7 nucleotides align to TRBD1. This TCR came from a human donor with COVID-19, enrolled during active disease. The donor label of this sample is uncertain. This CDR3 is CASDRTGGNQPQHF. CDR3 nucleotides: TGTGCCAGCGACCGGACAGGTGGGAATCAGCCCCAGCATTTT.